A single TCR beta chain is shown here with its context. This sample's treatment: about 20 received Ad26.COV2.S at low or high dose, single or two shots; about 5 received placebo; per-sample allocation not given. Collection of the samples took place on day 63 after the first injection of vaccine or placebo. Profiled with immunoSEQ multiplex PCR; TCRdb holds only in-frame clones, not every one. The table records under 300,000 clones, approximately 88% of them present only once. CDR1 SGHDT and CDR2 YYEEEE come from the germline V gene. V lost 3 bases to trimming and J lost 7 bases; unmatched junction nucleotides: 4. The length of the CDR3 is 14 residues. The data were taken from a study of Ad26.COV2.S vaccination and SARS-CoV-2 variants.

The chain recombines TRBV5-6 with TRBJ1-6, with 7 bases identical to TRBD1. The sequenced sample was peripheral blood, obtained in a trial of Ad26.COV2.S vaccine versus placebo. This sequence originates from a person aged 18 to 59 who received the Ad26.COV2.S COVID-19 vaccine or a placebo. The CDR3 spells CASSSGQLNSPLHF. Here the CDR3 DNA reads TGTGCCAGCAGCTCGGGACAGTTAAATTCACCCCTCCACTTT.